This T cell receptor beta chain stems from a study of cytomegalovirus exposure and HLA in healthy donors. Study observations and caveats: In a later analysis, first-cohort TCR clusters were found to tend to co-occur in the 130 or so validation repertoires. Associated with cytomegalovirus, according to the listing, were about 160 TCR beta chains. Most TCR sequences were uncommon, yet certain public TCRs appeared in many donors.

This clone was counted a single time. Its antigen is as yet unknown. Clones were read by immunoSEQ multiplex PCR, and TCRdb kept only the in-frame ones, dropping some. Counted here are around 80,000 clones, roughly 94% occurring once; the ten biggest clones make up about 0.7%. There are 14 residues in the CDR3. The V gene lost 0 bases and the J gene lost 3 bases, with 5 bases spanning the gap. Germline CDR1 reads MNHEY; CDR2 reads SVGAGI. The chain has TRBV6-5 and TRBJ2-2, with D perhaps TRBD1 (5 bases). This clonotype originated in a woman between 18 and 29 years old in good health and CMV-seronegative. The material sequenced was PBMCs. For the CDR3, the DNA is TGTGCCAGCAGTTACTCGACAGACACCGGGGAGCTGTTTTTT. This sequence encodes CASSYSTDTGELFF.